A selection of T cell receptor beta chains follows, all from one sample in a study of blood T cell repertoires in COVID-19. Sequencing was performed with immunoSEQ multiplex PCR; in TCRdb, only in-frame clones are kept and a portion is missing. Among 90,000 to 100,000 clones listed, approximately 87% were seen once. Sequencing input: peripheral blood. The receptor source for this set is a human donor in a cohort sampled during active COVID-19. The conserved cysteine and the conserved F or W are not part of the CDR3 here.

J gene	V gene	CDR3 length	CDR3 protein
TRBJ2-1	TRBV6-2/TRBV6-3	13	ASSYSSGSLNEQF
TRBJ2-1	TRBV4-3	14	ASSQGTLVRDNEQF
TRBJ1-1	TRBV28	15	ASSFPGVILMNTEAF
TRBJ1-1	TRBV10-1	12	ASSGTGGNTEAF
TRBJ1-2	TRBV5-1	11	ASSLLADYGYT
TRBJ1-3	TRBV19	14	ASSFGVSDSGNTIY
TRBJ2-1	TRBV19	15	ASSRGQGSSSYNEQF
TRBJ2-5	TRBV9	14	ASSVAGTGGEETQY
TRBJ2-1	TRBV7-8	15	ASSLVIAGGRGVEQF
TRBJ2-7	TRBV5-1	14	ASSSYKGVSTYEQY
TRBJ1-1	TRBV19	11	ASSGAGRTEAF
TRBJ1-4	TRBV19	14	ASRGTGGQSNEKLF
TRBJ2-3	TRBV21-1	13	ASRFLAGLTDTQY
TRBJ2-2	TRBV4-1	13	ASSQTDDRFGELF
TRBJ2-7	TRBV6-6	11	ASSGGTASEQY
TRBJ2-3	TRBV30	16	AWSRIRTSGTSTDTQY
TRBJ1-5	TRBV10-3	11	AISEGGDQPQH
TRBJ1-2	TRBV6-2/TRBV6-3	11	ASSYQGLGTIT
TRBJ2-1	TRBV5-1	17	ASSFGTSGRAFVWDEQF
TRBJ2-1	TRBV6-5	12	ATQAGGPINEQF
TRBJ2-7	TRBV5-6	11	ASSAGRSWEQY
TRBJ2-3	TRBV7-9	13	ASSLLAGGTDTQY
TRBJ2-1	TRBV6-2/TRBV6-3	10	ASSVSSGEQF
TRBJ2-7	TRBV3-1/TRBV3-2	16	ASSRISPGLAGVHEQY
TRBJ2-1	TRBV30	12	AWSVRSGYNEQF
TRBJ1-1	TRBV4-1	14	ASSRDDNRGVAEAF